This TCR beta chain was sequenced in a study of blood T cell repertoires in COVID-19. Background on the study: Acute-phase and convalescent COVID-19 samples originated in the United States, Italy and Spain. Sample material is recorded as cDNA or gDNA derived from T cells, B-cell-depleted T cells, or PBMCs.

How the authors handled the data: Nucleated cell counts were estimated from reference gene primer amplification. TCRdb's table, derived via immunoSEQ multiplex PCR, lists solely in-frame clones and lacks some. V, J and clone size derive from that table, while D and trimming were established from the DNA sequence. The sample comprises roughly 400,000 clones, over 75% of which are singletons, and over 2% rests with the top ten. Seattle patient enrollment occurred during active infection, with longitudinal follow-up thereafter. This TCR was recovered from an older woman with COVID-19, enrolled during active disease. Source material: peripheral blood.

The CDR3 DNA reads TGTGCCAGCAGCTTGGAAGGCAGGAGGGTGGTCACTGAAGCTTTCTTT. Translation gives CASSLEGRRVVTEAFF. The chain is built from TRBV5-4 and TRBJ1-1; D gene uncertain. The CDR3 has 16 amino acids. CDR1 is SGHNT, CDR2 YYREEE, per germline (reference sequence). The V gene lost 0 bases and the J gene lost 4 bases, with 16 bases spanning the gap.